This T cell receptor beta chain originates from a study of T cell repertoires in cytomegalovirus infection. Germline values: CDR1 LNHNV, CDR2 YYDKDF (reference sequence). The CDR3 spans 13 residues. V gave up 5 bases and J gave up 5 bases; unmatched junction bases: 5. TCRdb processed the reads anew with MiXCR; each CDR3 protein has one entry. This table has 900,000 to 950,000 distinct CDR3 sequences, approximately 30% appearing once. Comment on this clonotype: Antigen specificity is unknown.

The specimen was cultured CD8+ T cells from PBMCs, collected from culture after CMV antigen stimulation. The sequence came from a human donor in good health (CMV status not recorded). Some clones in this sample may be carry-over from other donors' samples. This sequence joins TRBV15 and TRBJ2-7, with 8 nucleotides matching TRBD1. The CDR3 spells CATSGRGPDEQYF. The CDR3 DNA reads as TGTGCCACCAGCGGCAGGGGGCCGGACGAGCAGTACTTC.